The clone carrying this T cell receptor beta chain has more than one count but fewer than ten. Its antigen is not known. Molecular barcoding with unique molecular identifiers was used for the TCRbeta library. TCRdb fed the PCR reads into MiXCR, producing one record per CDR3 protein. The sample consists of about 440,000 distinct CDR3 sequences, around 46% of them appearing once. This sample was included in a study of T-cell reconstitution after alpha-beta-depleted transplantation in children. Study-level points and caveats: Among T cells one year after transplant, newly produced cells accounted for most counts and diversity. After transplant, at about two months, alpha-beta T cells were reportedly derived from several hundred expanded graft clones. For some patients, TCRbeta diversity was high at day 60 because of recipient T cells and thymic progenitors that survived.

This TCR was recovered from a girl aged 2 to 9 with aplastic anemia, due to receive a stem cell transplant. The sample here was PBMCs, taken before TCRalphabeta/CD19-depleted stem cell transplant.

The CDR3 coding sequence is TGTGCCAGCAGCTTAGGCTGGGCATACGAGCAGTACTTC. This translates into CASSLGWAYEQYF. V and J are TRBV7-9 and TRBJ2-7, with D unresolved. The CDR3 has 13 residues. Germline V gene lookup returns CDR1 SEHNR and CDR2 FQNEAQ (reference sequence). V was cut by 1 base and J by 4 bases, with 8 bases left in between.